The rows below give T cell receptor beta chains drawn from one sample of a study of T cell changes during pregnancy in multiple sclerosis. Only in-frame clones appear in the TCRdb table, and some are missing; sequencing was by immunoSEQ multiplex PCR. This table has 55,000 to 70,000 clones, around 89% appearing once. Source: peripheral blood, taken in the first trimester of pregnancy. These receptors all come from a female donor with multiple sclerosis, enrolled in a pregnancy study. The conserved cysteine and the conserved F or W are not part of the CDR3 here. The order of the fields is V gene, J gene, CDR3 protein.

V gene: TRBV19
J gene: TRBJ2-5
CDR3 protein: ASRPRGAGETQY

V gene: TRBV18
J gene: TRBJ2-7
CDR3 protein: ASSPPTSGIESEQY

V gene: TRBV10-1
J gene: TRBJ2-3
CDR3 protein: ASSAGLAGPDTQY

V gene: TRBV5-1
J gene: TRBJ2-7
CDR3 protein: ASRWGGTSGDYEQY

V gene: TRBV27
J gene: TRBJ2-3
CDR3 protein: ASSLTPGGYTDTQY

V gene: TRBV7-2
J gene: TRBJ2-7
CDR3 protein: ASSLGQGESSYEQY

V gene: TRBV2
J gene: TRBJ1-5
CDR3 protein: ASRERWLTGNSNQPQH

V gene: TRBV6-5
J gene: TRBJ1-5
CDR3 protein: ASSYFRTGGQPQH

V gene: TRBV27
J gene: TRBJ1-3
CDR3 protein: ASRSGTGLSGNTIY

V gene: TRBV7-2
J gene: TRBJ1-5
CDR3 protein: ASSPRGFGNQPQH

V gene: TRBV10-1
J gene: TRBJ1-3
CDR3 protein: ASSESRATLGNTIY

V gene: TRBV5-1
J gene: TRBJ1-5
CDR3 protein: ASSLGGNNQPQH

V gene: TRBV4-3
J gene: TRBJ1-4
CDR3 protein: ASSQGQGNEKLF

V gene: TRBV20-1
J gene: TRBJ1-1
CDR3 protein: SARDGEAF

V gene: TRBV4-3
J gene: TRBJ2-3
CDR3 protein: ASSQGLGGGEDTQY

V gene: TRBV2
J gene: TRBJ2-3
CDR3 protein: ASRRLADQDTQY

V gene: TRBV7-9
J gene: TRBJ2-1
CDR3 protein: ASSLEQHRDEQF

V gene: TRBV7-2
J gene: TRBJ2-7
CDR3 protein: ASSLGGQGLPYEQY

V gene: TRBV2
J gene: TRBJ2-6
CDR3 protein: ASRDFPGTGPGANVLT

V gene: TRBV13
J gene: TRBJ2-7
CDR3 protein: ASRMGQGKRMAVRYEQY

V gene: TRBV21-1
J gene: TRBJ1-1
CDR3 protein: ASSKGANTEAF

V gene: TRBV14
J gene: TRBJ2-1
CDR3 protein: ASSQGLAVNNEQF

V gene: TRBV5-1
J gene: TRBJ1-4
CDR3 protein: ASSLAEGAGEKLF

V gene: TRBV2
J gene: TRBJ2-7
CDR3 protein: ASSESGQGPYEQY

V gene: TRBV28
J gene: TRBJ1-6
CDR3 protein: ASSLQGHNSPLH

V gene: TRBV13
J gene: TRBJ2-3
CDR3 protein: ASSPSPSAITDTQY

V gene: TRBV18
J gene: TRBJ2-3
CDR3 protein: ASSPRGPHTDTQY

V gene: TRBV7-9
J gene: TRBJ1-1
CDR3 protein: ASPVGRSDMNTEAF

V gene: TRBV6-8
J gene: TRBJ2-1
CDR3 protein: ASTNNEQF